This passage covers 8 T cell receptor beta chains from one sample sequenced in a study of regulatory T cells in long-lasting Graves disease. Stated time point: newly diagnosed GD, antithyroid drugs for less than 3 months. The TCR library was made from RNA that had been extracted from PBMCs in TRIzol. Arm-PCR of CDR3 regions and iRepertoire HTBI primers were used to build TCR beta libraries. In TCRdb, the multiplex PCR reads were re-called with MiXCR into one record per CDR3 protein. The table lists some 340,000 distinct CDR3 sequences, over 9.5% of them singletons, with approximately 17% in the top ten. This sample was also put to use in a study of T cells in Graves' hyperthyroidism and ophthalmopathy.

The sample was peripheral blood mononuclear cells (PBMCs), taken at new diagnosis, from a patient treated with antithyroid drugs. The source is a woman younger than 35 with Graves disease.

This clonotype was observed at least ten times. This chain uses TRBV12-3 or TRBV12-4 with TRBJ1-4; D gene ambiguous. Trimming left V 3 bases short and J 12 bases short, with 17 bases between. The CDR3 sequence is 14 residues long. CDR3 nucleotides: TGTGCCAGCAGTTTGGGCTTTGAGGGCGAGGAACTGTTTTTT. Protein sequence: CASSLGFEGEELFF.

This clonotype was detected only once. The CDR3 spells CASRSGHRVTEAFF. In DNA form, the CDR3 reads TGTGCCTCCCGCTCGGGACACCGGGTCACTGAAGCTTTCTTT. The rearrangement joins TRBV10-3 to TRBJ1-1; the D gene is possibly TRBD1 (6 bases). The CDR3 consists of 14 residues. Trimming cost V 11 bases and J 4 bases, with 20 bases left between them. Germline CDR1 reads ENHRY; CDR2 reads SYGVKD.

This clonotype was detected ten times or more. The chain is built from TRBV9 and TRBJ1-4; D not certain. The CDR3 loop spans 13 amino acids. CDR1 and CDR2 from the germline V gene are SGDLS and YYNGEE. The germline V and J ends were trimmed by 6 bases and 6 bases, with 12 bases remaining between them. CDR3 protein: CASNFGRDEKLFF. The CDR3 nucleotides read TGTGCCAGCAACTTTGGACGGGATGAAAAACTGTTTTTT.

In this sample, this clonotype turned up a few times. The genes are TRBV6-9 and TRBJ1-5; no clear D gene. The V gene's germline CDR1 is MNHGY and CDR2 SVAAGI. This CDR3 contains 15 residues. V was shortened by 3 bases and J by 4 bases, with 13 bases between the two germline ends. The chain's CDR3 is CASSYNGRENQPQHF. The CDR3 DNA reads as TGTGCCAGCAGTTACAATGGACGGGAAAATCAGCCCCAGCATTTT.

The genes are TRBV20-1 and TRBJ1-3; D not certain. CDR3 length equals 12 residues. V dropped 6 bases and J dropped 0 bases, with 6 bases sitting between them. Germline V gives CDR1 DFQATT, CDR2 SNEGSKA (reference sequence). CDR3 coding DNA: TGCAGTGCCGTAGGCTCTGGAAACACCATATATTTT. Its protein product is CSAVGSGNTIYF.

In its sample, this clonotype was seen a few times. The chain carries TRBV19 and TRBJ1-1; 10 nucleotides agree with TRBD1. CDR1 and CDR2 from the germline V gene are LNHDA and SQIVND (reference sequence). V lost 10 bases, J lost 4 bases, and 9 bases stayed unmatched. This CDR3 spans 14 amino acids. The CDR3 is CATLGRTGGTEAFF. DNA of the CDR3: TGTGCCACCCTGGGGCGGACAGGGGGCACTGAAGCTTTCTTT.

This clonotype was observed a handful of times. The chain is built from TRBV7-3 and TRBJ2-1; 12 bases fit TRBD2. The V gene end was trimmed by 1 base and the J gene end by 5 bases; junction bases not matched to a gene: 12. CDR1 is SGHTA, CDR2 FQGTGA, per germline. CDR3 length: 19 residues. The CDR3 here is CASSLISSGGVSLDNEQFF. DNA for the CDR3: TGTGCCAGCAGCTTAATTTCTAGCGGGGGGGTATCGCTCGACAATGAGCAGTTCTTC.

This clonotype was found many times. The genes are TRBV25-1 and TRBJ1-2; 8 bases match TRBD1. With 2 bases clipped from V and 2 bases from J, the junction kept 7 bases outside the gene matches. The CDR3 sequence is 16 residues long. Looked up from germline, CDR1 is MGHDK and CDR2 is SYGVNS. Here the CDR3 DNA reads TGTGCCAGCAGTGAAGTCTCAGGGGGCTCGAACTATGGCTACACCTTC. Translation: CASSEVSGGSNYGYTF.